The clone carrying this T cell receptor beta chain was seen at least ten times. Its target is not known. The data were obtained in a study of T cells after yellow fever vaccination. Study summary: The SMART-Seq v4 Ultra Low Input method served to prepare the low-cell-number fractions. The study's findings and limits: Clonotypes appearing in both CD4 and CD8 compartments existed, and their share was small. Abundant clonotypes (contaminants from the bulk population) could be present in FACS-sorted repertoires. At approximately 96% for CD4 and 70% to 90% for CD8, most primary-vaccination clones showed up again after the booster.

MiXCR was run by TCRdb on the 5' RACE reads, yielding one entry per CDR3 protein. In the table there are about 350,000 distinct CDR3 sequences, approximately 4% of which are singletons. CDR3 length equals 22 residues. Trimming pared 0 bases from V and 2 bases from J, leaving 26 bases between. Germline values: CDR1 LGHNA, CDR2 YSLEER. Sample: PBMCs, taken 5 days after the yellow fever booster vaccination. The V gene is TRBV4-3, the J gene TRBJ2-6; the D gene is possibly TRBD1 (5 bases). This receptor was taken from a man younger than 35 who received the YFV17D yellow fever vaccine. DNA of the CDR3: TGCGCCAGCAGCCAAGATAGTGGAGTTTGGGGCAGGGCTAGACCTGGGGCCAACGTCCTGACTTTC. Residues: CASSQDSGVWGRARPGANVLTF.